These 24 T cell receptor beta chains share one sample of origin, sequenced in a study of Tregs in tolerant kidney transplant recipients. These receptors have no known antigen. Sequencing was performed with immunoSEQ multiplex PCR; in TCRdb, only in-frame clones are kept and a portion is missing. The sample contains under 45,000 clones, roughly 96% of which appear only once. Specimen: Tregs from blood cultured with allogeneic cells. The source is a human donor in good health.

The rearrangement joins TRBV5-1 to TRBJ1-1, with TRBD1 as a possible D gene (5 bases). V shed 0 bases and J shed 7 bases, with 13 bases lying between them. CDR3 length: 14 residues. In germline, CDR1 is SGHRS, CDR2 YFSETQ. This CDR3 is CASSLDGGKFEAFF. In DNA, the CDR3 is TGCGCCAGCAGCTTGGATGGGGGTAAATTTGAAGCTTTCTTT.

The rearrangement joins TRBV10-1 to TRBJ1-4; TRBD1 is a possible D gene (5 bases). V was cut by 7 bases and J by 4 bases, with 25 bases left in between. Germline V CDR1 and CDR2: WNHNN, SYGVQD (reference sequence). This CDR3 has 18 amino acids. In DNA form, the CDR3 reads TGCGCCAGCACCCCGAAGAGGGGTTCTGAAGGATATAATGAAAAACTGTTTTTT. Translated, it gives CASTPKRGSEGYNEKLFF.

The chain carries TRBV7-9 and TRBJ1-1; D remains ambiguous. V lost 2 bases and J 3 bases, leaving 7 bases between the germline ends. Germline V gene data show CDR1 as SEHNR and CDR2 as FQNEAQ (reference sequence). The CDR3 runs to 13 residues. As DNA, the CDR3 is TGTGCCAGCAGCTTATTCCAAGACACTGAAGCTTTCTTT. Its translation: CASSLFQDTEAFF.

The V and J genes are TRBV5-8 and TRBJ2-7, with D possibly being TRBD1 or TRBD2 (5 bases each). Trimming took 2 bases from V and 3 from J, leaving 9 bases between them. This CDR3 contains 13 residues. Germline V lookup: CDR1 SGHTS, CDR2 YDEGEE. This chain's CDR3 is CASSFRGSYEQYF. The CDR3 bases are TGTGCCAGCAGCTTTCGGGGCAGCTACGAGCAGTACTTC. The full variable domain, rest sourced from reference TRBV5-8 and TRBJ2-7, is EAGVTQSPTHLIKTRGQQATLRCSPISGHTSVYWYQQALGLGLQFLLWYDEGEERNRGNFPPRFSGRQFPNYSSELNVNALELEDSALYLCASSFRGSYEQYFGPGTRLTVT.

The chain has TRBV5-1 and TRBJ2-7; D is tentatively TRBD1 or TRBD2 (5 bases each). The CDR3 has 11 residues. Germline assignment: CDR1 SGHRS and CDR2 YFSETQ. Trimming took 7 bases from V and 7 from J, leaving 12 bases between them. This chain's CDR3 is CASYGAGEQYF. The CDR3 DNA sequence: TGCGCCAGCTACGGGGCCGGGGAGCAGTACTTC.

J is TRBJ2-3 and V is TRBV11-2; D uncertain. The CDR3 is 15 amino acids. The V end lost 1 base, the J end lost 0 bases, and 8 bases lay between the germline ends. Germline CDR1 reads SGHAT; CDR2 reads FQNNGV. The CDR3 is CASSLGQTSTDTQYF. CDR3 nucleotide sequence: TGTGCCAGCAGCTTAGGTCAGACTAGCACAGATACGCAGTATTTT.

This chain links TRBV2 with TRBJ1-4; D is undetermined. Germline V gives CDR1 SNHLY, CDR2 FYNNEI. CDR3 length: 11 residues. V lost 2 bases to trimming and J lost 8 bases, with 3 bases between them. Here the CDR3 DNA reads TGTGCCAGCAGTGAATTAGAAAAACTGTTTTTT. This encodes CASSELEKLFF.

The V gene is TRBV5-6, the J gene TRBJ2-7, with TRBD1 as a possible D gene (6 bases). Trimming stripped 3 bases from V and 6 bases from J, with 16 bases between. The CDR3 has 14 residues. Germline CDR1 SGHDT, CDR2 YYEEEE. The CDR3 reads CASSYATGLAEQYF. CDR3 DNA sequence: TGTGCCAGCAGCTACGCCACAGGGTTGGCCGAGCAGTACTTC. The full variable domain, its missing parts supplied by reference TRBV5-6 and TRBJ2-7, is DAGVTQSPTHLIKTRGQQVTLRCSPKSGHDTVSWYQQALGQGPQFIFQYYEEEERQRGNFPDRFSGHQFPNYSSELNVNALLLGDSALYLCASSYATGLAEQYFGPGTRLTVT.

The DNA for the CDR3 is TGTGCCAGCAGCCCAGGACAGACTCTCATGAACACTGAAGCTTTCTTT. Protein: CASSPGQTLMNTEAFF. The V call is TRBV5-4, the J call TRBJ1-1; a weak D match, TRBD1 (6 bases). The CDR3 runs to 16 residues. In germline, CDR1 is SGHNT, CDR2 YYREEE (reference sequence). Trimming took off 4 bases at V and 0 bases at J, with 16 bases between the two ends.

The V gene is TRBV30, the J gene TRBJ2-2; D is ambiguous. Per the germline V gene, CDR1 is GTSNPN and CDR2 is SVGIG (reference sequence). The CDR3 is 15 residues long. Between the trimmed V and J ends, which lost 0 bases and 1 base, there was a span of 9 bases. The CDR3 spells CAWSVGSRNTGELFF. Written as DNA, the CDR3 is TGTGCCTGGAGTGTTGGAAGCAGGAACACCGGGGAGCTGTTTTTT. The full variable domain, in which reference TRBV30 and TRBJ2-2 provide the parts outside the CDR3, is SQTIHQWPATLVQPVGSPLSLECTVEGTSNPNLYWYRQAAGRGLQLLFYSVGIGQISSEVPQNLSASRPQDRQFILSSKKLLLSDSGFYLCAWSVGSRNTGELFFGEGSRLTVL.

The gene calls are TRBV19 and TRBJ1-4; D unclear. The CDR3 is 17 residues long. Trimming took off 1 base at V and 0 bases at J, with 12 bases between the two ends. Per the germline V gene, CDR1 is LNHDA and CDR2 is SQIVND (reference sequence). The CDR3 DNA reads TGTGCCAGTAGTATAGTCCGAATATTTGCAACTAATGAAAAACTGTTTTTT. Its protein is CASSIVRIFATNEKLFF.

V is TRBV18 and J is TRBJ1-1; 7 positions agree with TRBD1. Germline CDR1 KGHSH, CDR2 LQKENI. V was pared by 6 bases and J by 4 bases, with 8 bases of the junction left unmatched. The CDR3 contains 14 residues. The CDR3 loop reads CASSDNRGGTEAFF. The CDR3 nucleotides are TGTGCCAGCTCTGACAACAGGGGAGGCACTGAAGCTTTCTTT.

The chain couples TRBV6-4 to TRBJ2-1, with 7 bases matching TRBD2. CDR3 length: 15 amino acids. V lost 6 bases and J lost 2; bases outside the gene matches: 7. Germline V lookup: CDR1 MRHNA, CDR2 SNTAGT. CDR3 DNA: TGTGCCAGCAGCCTCGTCGGGGGGACCTACAATGAGCAGTTCTTC. Translating gives CASSLVGGTYNEQFF.

The chain joins TRBV5-1 to TRBJ2-1, with TRBD1 as a possible D gene (5 bases). The CDR3 loop spans 15 amino acids. Germline loops: CDR1 SGHRS, CDR2 YFSETQ. With 9 bases removed from V and 0 bases from J, the gap between germline ends came to 16 bases. CDR3 region: CATRPLGASYNEQFF. The CDR3 nucleotides are TGCGCCACACGGCCTCTTGGGGCCTCCTACAATGAGCAGTTCTTC.

This sequence joins TRBV18 and TRBJ1-1; tentatively, D is TRBD1 (6 bases). Germline V gene data show CDR1 as KGHSH and CDR2 as LQKENI. V dropped 3 bases and J dropped 4 bases, with 12 bases sitting between them. This CDR3 is 14 amino acids long. The CDR3 is CASSPTGMGTEAFF. DNA for the CDR3: TGTGCCAGCTCACCCACAGGGATGGGCACTGAAGCTTTCTTT. The entire variable domain, with the rest obtained from reference TRBV18 and TRBJ1-1, is as follows: NAGVMQNPRHLVRRRGQEARLRCSPMKGHSHVYWYRQLPEEGLKFMVYLQKENIIDESGMPKERFSAEFPKEGPSILRIQQVVRGDSAAYFCASSPTGMGTEAFFGQGTRLTVV.

DNA for the CDR3: TGTGCCACCAGCAGAGACGTAAACAGGGATACGCAGTATTTT. Protein: CATSRDVNRDTQYF. The rearrangement uses TRBV15 and TRBJ2-3; the D gene is possibly TRBD1 (5 bases). The CDR3 consists of 14 residues. Trimming took off 0 bases at V and 6 bases at J, with 10 bases between the two ends. CDR1 is LNHNV and CDR2 is YYDKDF in the germline V gene (reference sequence).

The chain joins TRBV29-1 to TRBJ2-2; D gene ambiguous. V was cut by 7 bases and J by 1 base, with 10 bases left in between. Germline CDR1 is SQVTM and CDR2 is ANQGSEA. The CDR3 is 13 amino acids. The CDR3 nucleotides are TGCAGCGCCCCTACCGTGAACACCGGGGAGCTGTTTTTT. It encodes CSAPTVNTGELFF.

This clone was recorded once. CDR3 in amino acids: CASSESLPRPSNTGELFF. The CDR3 bases are TGTGCCAGCAGTGAATCCCTACCCAGGCCCTCGAACACCGGGGAGCTGTTTTTT. The J gene is TRBJ2-2, the V gene TRBV2; D not resolved. V was clipped by 2 bases and J by 0 bases, with 16 bases between them. Germline assignment: CDR1 SNHLY and CDR2 FYNNEI. The CDR3 has 18 amino acids.

This chain connects TRBV5-4 to TRBJ2-7, with TRBD1 matching over 7 bases. CDR1 and CDR2 (germline): SGHNT, YYREEE (reference sequence). Unmatched junction bases numbered 4, after V lost 4 bases and J lost 0 bases. This CDR3 contains 14 residues. The CDR3 region has the DNA TGTGCCAGCAGCCCCCGGACAGGCTCCTACGAGCAGTACTTC. Encoded protein: CASSPRTGSYEQYF. The whole variable domain, remainder taken from reference TRBV5-4 and TRBJ2-7, is ETGVTQSPTHLIKTRGQQVTLRCSSQSGHNTVSWYQQALGQGPQFIFQYYREEENGRGNFPPRFSGLQFPNYSSELNVNALELDDSALYLCASSPRTGSYEQYFGPGTRLTVT.

This sequence joins TRBV11-2 and TRBJ1-1; D gene ambiguous. Germline CDR1 reads SGHAT; CDR2 reads FQNNGV. The V end was cut by 1 base, the J end by 0 bases, with 9 bases between. CDR3 length equals 15 residues. CDR3 in DNA: TGTGCCAGCAGCTTAGTGGGCCCGCTGAACACTGAAGCTTTCTTT. This translates into CASSLVGPLNTEAFF.

The chain joins TRBV27 to TRBJ1-6; maybe TRBD1 (5 bases). This CDR3 region has 14 residues. Germline V gene data show CDR1 as MNHEY and CDR2 as SMNVEV (reference sequence). Trimming removed 2 bases at V and 9 bases at J, with 11 bases between. The CDR3 DNA reads as TGTGCCAGCAGTTTAGGGGGGTCGGGTTCACCCCTCCACTTT. This sequence encodes CASSLGGSGSPLHF.

J is TRBJ1-6 and V is TRBV5-1; D is unresolved. Germline V gene sequence: CDR1 SGHRS, CDR2 YFSETQ. This CDR3 contains 13 residues. The V and J ends lost 0 bases and 7 bases respectively, with 5 bases between them. The chain's CDR3 is CASSLVQNSPLHF. The CDR3 DNA reads as TGCGCCAGCAGCTTGGTTCAGAATTCACCCCTCCACTTT.

The J gene is TRBJ2-7, the V gene TRBV5-1, with 11 bases identical to TRBD1. In germline, CDR1 is SGHRS, CDR2 YFSETQ. The CDR3 runs to 14 residues. V was clipped by 0 bases and J by 9 bases; unmatched bases: 5. This CDR3 reads CASSLAGQGAGQYF. The CDR3 DNA reads as TGCGCCAGCAGCTTGGCCGGACAGGGGGCTGGGCAGTACTTC.

This clone was picked up one time. The rearrangement links TRBV5-1 to TRBJ2-2; D gene unclear. The CDR3 length is 16 residues. V was shortened by 4 bases and J by 0 bases, with 13 bases between the two germline ends. The germline V gene has CDR1 SGHRS and CDR2 YFSETQ. CDR3: CASSRVSVSNTGELFF. The DNA for the CDR3 is TGCGCCAGCAGCAGGGTCAGCGTTTCGAACACCGGGGAGCTGTTTTTT.